Listed below are T cell receptor beta chains from one sample, sequenced in a study of CD8+ T cells in alopecia areata. The method was immunoSEQ multiplex PCR; TCRdb's version includes in-frame clones alone and lacks a portion of them. The sample carries some 96,000 clones, approximately 66% recorded once. The material was CD8+ T cells sorted from blood, obtained at week 4, from a patient treated with tofacitinib. The receptors stem from a human donor with alopecia areata. Each CDR3 is given with its conserved first and last residue. D genes are given only for firm matches. Part of the rows lack a size; the others show once, few, many or a class for expanded clones.

j_gene: TRBJ2-7
d_gene: TRBD1
abundance: NA
v_gene: TRBV28
CDR3nt: TGTGCCAGCAAGGGGACAGGGGTCGACGAGCAGTACTTC
CDR3aa: CASKGTGVDEQYF

j_gene: TRBJ2-7
d_gene: NA
abundance: NA
v_gene: TRBV4-3
CDR3nt: TGCGCCAGCAGCCAAGTCGGGGTCTCCTACGAGCAGTACTTC
CDR3aa: CASSQVGVSYEQYF

j_gene: TRBJ2-7
d_gene: NA
abundance: NA
v_gene: TRBV29-1
CDR3nt: TGCAGCGCCGGGACGGTAGCCTACGAGCAGTACTTC
CDR3aa: CSAGTVAYEQYF

j_gene: TRBJ2-1
d_gene: NA
abundance: NA
v_gene: TRBV5-4
CDR3nt: TGTGCCAGCAGCGTACCCGGGACTTACAATGAGCAGTTCTTC
CDR3aa: CASSVPGTYNEQFF

j_gene: TRBJ1-1
d_gene: NA
abundance: few
v_gene: TRBV30
CDR3nt: TGTGCCTGGAGTGTACTACAGGGCACTGAAGCTTTCTTT
CDR3aa: CAWSVLQGTEAFF

j_gene: TRBJ1-4
d_gene: NA
abundance: few
v_gene: TRBV7-2
CDR3nt: TGTGCCAGCAGCCGATTCGGGGAAAAACTGTTTTTT
CDR3aa: CASSRFGEKLFF

j_gene: TRBJ2-1
d_gene: NA
abundance: NA
v_gene: TRBV29-1
CDR3nt: TGCAGCGTTGCTGGGTCAGGGAACGAATACAATGAGCAGTTCTTC
CDR3aa: CSVAGSGNEYNEQFF

j_gene: TRBJ2-7
d_gene: TRBD1
abundance: NA
v_gene: TRBV7-9
CDR3nt: TGTGCCAGCCTTCCTGCGGGACAGGTCTCCTACGAGCAGTACTTC
CDR3aa: CASLPAGQVSYEQYF

j_gene: TRBJ1-2
d_gene: NA
abundance: few
v_gene: TRBV27
CDR3nt: TGTGCCAGCAGTTTATCGATCGTACAGGGAGAGGGCTATGGCTACACCTTC
CDR3aa: CASSLSIVQGEGYGYTF

j_gene: TRBJ2-3
d_gene: TRBD2
abundance: NA
v_gene: TRBV7-9
CDR3nt: TGTGCCAGCAGCTCGACTAGCGGGAGCACCACAGATACGCAGTATTTT
CDR3aa: CASSSTSGSTTDTQYF

j_gene: TRBJ2-5
d_gene: NA
abundance: NA
v_gene: TRBV5-6
CDR3nt: TGTGCCAGCAGCAGGGACAACCAAGAGACCCAGTACTTC
CDR3aa: CASSRDNQETQYF

j_gene: TRBJ1-5
d_gene: NA
abundance: NA
v_gene: TRBV7-8
CDR3nt: TGTGCCAGCAGCTTAAAGGTCGCGGGTGGAAGCAATCAGCCCCAGCATTTT
CDR3aa: CASSLKVAGGSNQPQHF

j_gene: TRBJ2-3
d_gene: TRBD2
abundance: NA
v_gene: TRBV9
CDR3nt: TGTGCCAGCAGCGTAGGGGCTAGCGGGTCAGATACGCAGTATTTT
CDR3aa: CASSVGASGSDTQYF

j_gene: TRBJ2-7
d_gene: NA
abundance: NA
v_gene: TRBV6-5
CDR3nt: TGTGCCAGCAGTTACTCTCAGGGAGCCGAGCAGTACTTC
CDR3aa: CASSYSQGAEQYF

j_gene: TRBJ2-7
d_gene: NA
abundance: NA
v_gene: TRBV27
CDR3nt: TGTGCCAGCAGTCCCGGATCCACCTACGAGCAGTACTTC
CDR3aa: CASSPGSTYEQYF

j_gene: TRBJ2-1
d_gene: NA
abundance: NA
v_gene: TRBV13
CDR3nt: TGTGCCAGCAGCTTAGTAGGACAGAATGAGCAGTTCTTC
CDR3aa: CASSLVGQNEQFF

j_gene: TRBJ1-2
d_gene: NA
abundance: NA
v_gene: TRBV25-1
CDR3nt: TGTGCCAGCAGTGAGAGGGAGTTCTATGGCTACACCTTC
CDR3aa: CASSEREFYGYTF

j_gene: TRBJ1-1
d_gene: NA
abundance: once
v_gene: TRBV2
CDR3nt: TGTGCCAGCGCAGGGTTTGAAGCTTTCTTT
CDR3aa: CASAGFEAFF

j_gene: TRBJ2-6
d_gene: NA
abundance: NA
v_gene: TRBV6-5
CDR3nt: TGTGCCACCGGAGGGAGCTCTGGGGCCAACGTCCTGACTTTC
CDR3aa: CATGGSSGANVLTF

j_gene: TRBJ2-7
d_gene: TRBD2
abundance: NA
v_gene: TRBV27
CDR3nt: TGTGCCAGTAGAGCGGGGGCCCCCTACGAGCAGTACTTC
CDR3aa: CASRAGAPYEQYF

j_gene: TRBJ2-4
d_gene: TRBD1
abundance: few
v_gene: TRBV5-6
CDR3nt: TGTGCCAGCAGCGCCCACAGGGGGAACGGGGAGCGGAACATTCAGTACTTC
CDR3aa: CASSAHRGNGERNIQYF

j_gene: TRBJ1-5
d_gene: NA
abundance: NA
v_gene: TRBV19
CDR3nt: TGTGCCAGTAGTATCGGGATGAATAGAAACAATCAGCCCCAGCATTTT
CDR3aa: CASSIGMNRNNQPQHF

j_gene: TRBJ1-1
d_gene: NA
abundance: NA
v_gene: TRBV4-1
CDR3nt: TGCGCCAGCAGCCAAGATAACGGGATGAACACTGAAGCTTTCTTT
CDR3aa: CASSQDNGMNTEAFF

j_gene: TRBJ2-1
d_gene: TRBD2
abundance: NA
v_gene: TRBV9
CDR3nt: TGTGCCAGCAGCCCGTTAGCGGGAGGGCCCCATAATGAGCAGTTCTTC
CDR3aa: CASSPLAGGPHNEQFF

j_gene: TRBJ2-5
d_gene: NA
abundance: NA
v_gene: TRBV29-1
CDR3nt: TGCAGCGTTCGTATGGGGGGACCCAAGGCCGAGACCCAGTACTTC
CDR3aa: CSVRMGGPKAETQYF

j_gene: TRBJ2-1
d_gene: TRBD2
abundance: NA
v_gene: TRBV4-1
CDR3nt: TGCGCCAGCAGCCAAGCACTCGGGGGGGGAAGTGAGCAGTTCTTC
CDR3aa: CASSQALGGGSEQFF

j_gene: TRBJ2-7
d_gene: TRBD1
abundance: once
v_gene: TRBV4-1
CDR3nt: TGCGCCAGCAGCCCCCGGACAGGACTCTACGAGCAGTACTTC
CDR3aa: CASSPRTGLYEQYF

j_gene: TRBJ2-5
d_gene: TRBD2
abundance: NA
v_gene: TRBV29-1
CDR3nt: TGCAGCGTTGAAGGACTAGCGGAGGAAGAGACCCAGTACTTC
CDR3aa: CSVEGLAEEETQYF

j_gene: TRBJ1-5
d_gene: NA
abundance: NA
v_gene: TRBV29-1
CDR3nt: TGCAGCGTTGAAGGGGGTTCAGGGTCCAATCAGCCCCAGCATTTT
CDR3aa: CSVEGGSGSNQPQHF

j_gene: TRBJ2-3
d_gene: NA
abundance: NA
v_gene: TRBV5-6
CDR3nt: TGTGCCAGCAGCTTGGTCAGGGGAGCAGATACGCAGTATTTT
CDR3aa: CASSLVRGADTQYF

j_gene: TRBJ2-1
d_gene: TRBD1
abundance: NA
v_gene: TRBV19
CDR3nt: TGTGCCAGTCAGGGGGACAATGAGCAGTTCTTC
CDR3aa: CASQGDNEQFF

j_gene: TRBJ2-7
d_gene: NA
abundance: NA
v_gene: TRBV23-1
CDR3nt: TGCGCCAGCAGTCAACCCGTCCCCAGCGAGCAGTACTTC
CDR3aa: CASSQPVPSEQYF

j_gene: TRBJ2-1
d_gene: NA
abundance: NA
v_gene: TRBV11-2
CDR3nt: TGTGCCAGCAGCCACCGCGACACAGTAAACAATGAGCAGTTCTTC
CDR3aa: CASSHRDTVNNEQFF

j_gene: TRBJ2-7
d_gene: NA
abundance: few
v_gene: TRBV29-1
CDR3nt: TGCAGCGTTGATGATCGGGGCTCCTACGAGCAGTACTTC
CDR3aa: CSVDDRGSYEQYF

j_gene: TRBJ1-2
d_gene: NA
abundance: NA
v_gene: TRBV7-8
CDR3nt: TGTGCCAGCAGCTCCGGAATGGGAGGGCAGGATGGCTACACCTTC
CDR3aa: CASSSGMGGQDGYTF

j_gene: TRBJ2-7
d_gene: TRBD1
abundance: NA
v_gene: TRBV7-8
CDR3nt: TGTGCCAGCAGCACACGGGACAGGGCCTACGAGCAGTACTTC
CDR3aa: CASSTRDRAYEQYF

j_gene: TRBJ2-7
d_gene: TRBD2
abundance: NA
v_gene: TRBV29-1
CDR3nt: TGCAGCGTGGCCGGGACTAGCGGCTACGAGCAGTACTTC
CDR3aa: CSVAGTSGYEQYF

j_gene: TRBJ2-1
d_gene: TRBD2
abundance: few
v_gene: TRBV4-3
CDR3nt: TGCGCCAGCAGCCCGGGACTAGCGGGAGGGAATGAGCAGTTCTTC
CDR3aa: CASSPGLAGGNEQFF

j_gene: TRBJ1-1
d_gene: TRBD1
abundance: NA
v_gene: TRBV27
CDR3nt: TGTGCCAGCAAGGGGGGACAGATGAACACTGAAGCTTTCTTT
CDR3aa: CASKGGQMNTEAFF

j_gene: TRBJ2-3
d_gene: NA
abundance: few
v_gene: TRBV6-5
CDR3nt: TGTGCCAGCGGATCTAGCACAGATACGCAGTATTTT
CDR3aa: CASGSSTDTQYF

j_gene: TRBJ2-4
d_gene: NA
abundance: NA
v_gene: TRBV29-1
CDR3nt: TGCAGCGTTGAGGATGACAGGTACCTAGCCAAAAACATTCAGTACTTC
CDR3aa: CSVEDDRYLAKNIQYF